The T cell receptor (beta chain) described here comes from a study of blood T cell repertoires in COVID-19. Study-level background: T cells, B-cell-depleted T cells, or PBMCs supplied cDNA or gDNA.

V lost 6 bases and J 6 bases, leaving 14 bases between the germline ends. Germline CDR1 and CDR2: WNHNN and SYGVQD (reference sequence). This CDR3 is built from 14 residues. Original data processing: Amplification from reference gene primers served as the basis for estimated nucleated cell counts. Sequenced by immunoSEQ multiplex PCR; TCRdb stores in-frame clones only, minus some. V, J and clone size reflect that table, while D and trimming were determined from the DNA. This sample has approximately 500,000 clones, with approximately 85% found just once. This TCR derives from a human donor in a cohort sampled during active COVID-19. Material: peripheral blood. The chain uses TRBV10-1 and TRBJ2-2; a possible D gene is TRBD2 (5 bases). The CDR3 region has the DNA TGCGCCAGCAGCCGGGATTTCTCTTCCGGGGAGCTGTTTTTT. Protein product: CASSRDFSSGELFF.